These T cell receptor beta chains were read from a single sample in a study of T cell repertoires in cytomegalovirus infection. MiXCR, applied by TCRdb to the reads, yields one record per CDR3 protein. The sample has 200,000 or so distinct CDR3 sequences, 25% to 30% seen once. Sample: PBMCs. The receptors were gathered from a human donor in good health (CMV status not recorded). Some clones in this sample may be carry-over from other donors' samples. Both conserved end residues are part of each CDR3. D genes are given only for firm matches. The size entry is marked missing in some rows and otherwise reads once, few, many or a size class.

j_call clone_size v_call d_call cdr3_aa cdr3_nt
TRBJ2-2 - TRBV3-1 TRBD2 CASRPTSGTSGELFF TGTGCCAGCAGGCCGACTAGCGGGACTTCCGGGGAGCTGTTTTTT
TRBJ2-7 - TRBV10-2 - CASSGTRGIYEQYF TGCGCCAGCAGTGGGACCCGGGGAATCTACGAGCAGTACTTC
TRBJ1-6 few TRBV2 - CASMQSPPLHF TGTGCCAGCATGCAGAGTCCACCCCTCCACTTT
TRBJ1-1 - TRBV28 - CASSLRGAVGTEAFF TGTGCCAGCAGTCTCCGAGGGGCGGTAGGCACTGAAGCTTTCTTT
TRBJ1-1 few TRBV20-1 - CSARDFRRDMNTEAFF TGCAGTGCTAGAGATTTTCGAAGGGACATGAACACTGAAGCTTTCTTT
TRBJ2-5 - TRBV18 TRBD2 CASSPRAGVQETQYF TGTGCCAGCTCACCACGGGCGGGGGTACAAGAGACCCAGTACTTC
TRBJ1-5 - TRBV6-6 TRBD1 CASSYDRGQPQHF TGTGCCAGCAGTTATGACAGGGGACAGCCCCAGCATTTT
TRBJ1-4 - TRBV7-8 TRBD1 CASSPPFLGQGEKLFF TGTGCCAGCAGCCCGCCCTTTCTGGGACAGGGAGAAAAACTGTTTTTT
TRBJ1-4 - TRBV11-2 - CASSGKDEKLFF TGTGCCAGCAGCGGGAAGGACGAAAAACTGTTTTTT
TRBJ1-6 - TRBV20-1 - CSARLQGGNSPLHF TGCAGTGCTAGGTTACAGGGTGGGAATTCACCCCTCCACTTT
TRBJ2-7 - TRBV7-6 - CASSLDGQTEQYF TGTGCCAGCAGCTTAGATGGACAGACAGAGCAGTACTTC
TRBJ1-1 - TRBV5-1 - CASSFGPGNTEAFF TGCGCCAGCAGCTTTGGTCCGGGAAACACTGAAGCTTTCTTT
TRBJ1-4 - TRBV14 TRBD1 CAIPGQGNEKLFF TGTGCCATCCCGGGACAGGGAAATGAAAAACTGTTTTTT
TRBJ2-7 few TRBV5-1 - CASSLAEGSYEQYF TGCGCCAGCAGCTTGGCCGAGGGCTCCTACGAGCAGTACTTC
TRBJ1-3 many TRBV7-2 - CASKESGRSGNTIYF TGTGCCAGCAAGGAAAGCGGACGGTCAGGGAACACCATATATTTT
TRBJ1-4 many TRBV7-2 - CASSLLATNEKLFF TGTGCCAGCAGCTTACTGGCAACTAATGAAAAACTGTTTTTT